One and the same sample provided the 24 T cell receptor beta chains below, sequenced in a study of CD8+ T cells in alopecia areata. In each case, RNA was isolated and then reverse transcribed into cDNA as the sequencing template. Sequencing was performed with immunoSEQ multiplex PCR; in TCRdb, only in-frame clones are kept and a portion is missing. Among approximately 98,000 clones listed, roughly 64% were seen once. Sequencing used CD8+ T cells sorted from blood. Every receptor here comes from a human donor in good health.

This clone was counted between two and nine times. The chain uses TRBV5-6 and TRBJ1-2; 7 nucleotides line up with TRBD1. Germline CDR1 and CDR2: SGHDT and YYEEEE. Unmatched junction bases numbered 4, after V lost 0 bases and J lost 11 bases. The CDR3 contains 12 residues. In DNA, the CDR3 is TGTGCCAGCAGCTTGGGGACAGGACCATACACCTTC. Protein: CASSLGTGPYTF.

The genes are TRBV4-1 and TRBJ1-2, with D possibly matching TRBD1 (6 bases). The germline gives CDR1 MGHRA, CDR2 YSYEKL. The CDR3 covers 18 residues. The V end lost 1 base, the J end lost 2 bases, and 20 bases lay between the germline ends. CDR3 protein: CASSQVLQWGRGNYGYTF. The CDR3 DNA reads as TGCGCCAGCAGCCAAGTTCTCCAATGGGGCAGGGGAAACTATGGCTACACCTTC.

The rearrangement links TRBV11-1 to TRBJ2-7; 8 positions agree with TRBD1. CDR1 is SGHAT, CDR2 FQDESV, per germline (reference sequence). J lost 6 bases, V lost 8 bases, and 6 bases had no gene match. This CDR3 region has 12 residues. The CDR3 protein is CASSTGGGEQYF. In DNA, the CDR3 is TGTGCCAGCTCTACAGGGGGAGGCGAGCAGTACTTC.

The genes are TRBV5-1 and TRBJ1-4; D is possibly TRBD1 (6 bases). The V gene's germline CDR1 is SGHRS and CDR2 YFSETQ. Trimming stripped 1 base from V and 5 bases from J, with 9 bases between. CDR3 size: 14 residues. CDR3 amino acids: CASSLWDKNEKLFF. The CDR3 nucleotides are TGCGCCAGCAGCTTGTGGGACAAAAATGAAAAACTGTTTTTT.

Only a few counts were recorded for this clone. The CDR3 is CASSLETASNTGELFF. Written as DNA, the CDR3 is TGTGCCAGCAGCTTAGAAACTGCGTCGAACACCGGGGAGCTGTTTTTT. This sequence joins TRBV7-2 and TRBJ2-2; D gene uncertain. The germline V gene has CDR1 SGHTA and CDR2 FQGNSA. The CDR3 length is 16 residues. Trimming pared 1 base from V and 0 bases from J, leaving 9 bases between.

V gene TRBV5-1 combines with J gene TRBJ2-1, with unresolved D. The CDR3 contains 12 residues. From germline, CDR1 is SGHRS and CDR2 YFSETQ. With 4 bases removed from V and 8 bases from J, the gap between germline ends came to 10 bases. The CDR3 is CASSPDLYEQFF. The CDR3 coding sequence is TGCGCCAGCAGCCCTGACTTGTATGAGCAGTTCTTC. The variable domain in full, with the rest retrieved from reference TRBV5-1 and TRBJ2-1, is KAGVTQTPRYLIKTRGQQVTLSCSPISGHRSVSWYQQTPGQGLQFLFEYFSETQRNKGNFPGRFSGRQFSNSRSEMNVSTLELGDSALYLCASSPDLYEQFFGPGTRLTVL.

This chain joins TRBV13 and TRBJ2-1, with 9 bases aligning to TRBD1. CDR3 length: 17 residues. The V and J ends lost 6 bases and 3 bases, in that order; junction bases with no gene match: 12. CDR1 and CDR2 from the germline V gene are PRHDT and FYEKMQ (reference sequence). The CDR3 spells CASSIPSGQGNYNEQFF. The CDR3 nucleotides are TGTGCCAGCAGTATCCCCTCGGGACAGGGAAACTACAATGAGCAGTTCTTC.

V and J are TRBV14 and TRBJ2-5, with D possibly being TRBD1 (6 bases). V shed 0 bases and J shed 2 bases, with 16 bases lying between them. This CDR3 has 17 amino acids. The germline CDR1 and CDR2 sequences are SGHDN and FVKESK. The CDR3 nucleotides read TGTGCCAGCAGCCAAGATGAAAAGGGGGTCAGTCAAGAGACCCAGTACTTC. Protein sequence: CASSQDEKGVSQETQYF. Full variable domain (rest looked up from reference TRBV14 and TRBJ2-5): EAGVTQFPSHSVIEKGQTVTLRCDPISGHDNLYWYRRVMGKEIKFLLHFVKESKQDESGMPNNRFLAERTGGTYSTLKVQPAELEDSGVYFCASSQDEKGVSQETQYFGPGTRLLVL.

The chain employs TRBV5-5 and TRBJ1-1; D is unresolved. V was trimmed by 1 base and J by 2 bases, leaving 9 bases between them. Per germline, CDR1 SGHKS and CDR2 YYEKEE (reference sequence). The CDR3 has 14 residues. CDR3 residues: CASSLLRENTEAFF. CDR3 in DNA: TGTGCCAGCAGCTTGCTACGGGAAAACACTGAAGCTTTCTTT.

This clone was seen a handful of times. The V and J genes are TRBV27 and TRBJ1-1, with 8 positions matching TRBD1. The germline CDR1 and CDR2 sequences are MNHEY and SMNVEV (reference sequence). Trimming removed 2 bases from V and 4 bases from J; junction bases left unmatched: 3. The CDR3 extends over 14 amino acids. CDR3 sequence reads: CASSLQGAGTEAFF. CDR3 coding DNA: TGTGCCAGCAGTTTACAGGGGGCCGGCACTGAAGCTTTCTTT.

This clone is a singleton in its sample. The chain carries TRBV5-6 and TRBJ2-6; perhaps TRBD1 as D (5 bases). The CDR3 has 14 amino acids. Germline lookup yields CDR1 SGHDT and CDR2 YYEEEE. Trimming took off 0 bases at V and 4 bases at J, with 5 bases between the two ends. The DNA for the CDR3 is TGTGCCAGCAGCTTGGGGGGCGGGGCCAACGTCCTGACTTTC. Its translation is CASSLGGGANVLTF.

In its sample, this clone was seen a few times. This rearrangement joins TRBV9 to TRBJ2-1; TRBD2 matches at 9 bases. Germline CDR1 SGDLS, CDR2 YYNGEE. V lost 4 bases, J lost 6 bases, and 11 bases stayed unmatched. CDR3 size: 16 residues. The CDR3 DNA follows: TGTGCCAGCAGCAACCCCTTGCGGGGGGGCCTCAATGAGCAGTTCTTC. It yields the protein CASSNPLRGGLNEQFF.

CDR3 loop: CASIWDAEMNTEAFF. CDR3 bases: TGTGCCAGCATTTGGGACGCCGAAATGAACACTGAAGCTTTCTTT. The chain joins TRBV4-2 to TRBJ1-1; tentatively, D is TRBD1 (5 bases). This CDR3 is 15 amino acids long. V lost 7 bases to trimming and J lost 0 bases, with 15 bases between them. Germline lookup yields CDR1 LGHNA and CDR2 YNFKEQ.

The CDR3 reads CASAAADGYTF. DNA for the CDR3: TGTGCCAGCGCAGCCGCGGATGGCTACACCTTC. The chain couples TRBV2 to TRBJ1-2, with D uncertain. Trimming stripped 8 bases from V and 6 bases from J, with 10 bases between. The CDR3 covers 11 residues. The germline CDR1 and CDR2 sequences are SNHLY and FYNNEI.

V and J are TRBV29-1 and TRBJ1-2; D uncertain. CDR3 length: 13 amino acids. V dropped 0 bases and J dropped 5 bases, with 10 bases sitting between them. CDR1 is SQVTM, CDR2 ANQGSEA, per germline. CDR3 coding DNA: TGCAGCGTTGAAGATATGGTCACGTATGGCTACACCTTC. The encoded protein is CSVEDMVTYGYTF.

The rearrangement links TRBV9 to TRBJ2-5; 7 nucleotides match TRBD2. CDR1 SGDLS and CDR2 YYNGEE come from the germline V gene. V was pared by 2 bases and J by 5 bases, with 6 bases of the junction left unmatched. This CDR3 is 14 amino acids long. The CDR3 sequence: CASSVGTTRETQYF. The CDR3, as DNA: TGTGCCAGCAGCGTTGGGACTACACGGGAGACCCAGTACTTC.

The chain uses TRBV7-9 and TRBJ2-3; 9 nucleotides align to TRBD1. This CDR3 comprises 16 residues. Germline V gene lookup returns CDR1 SEHNR and CDR2 FQNEAQ (reference sequence). The junction had 10 bases not matched to a gene; V was cut back by 3 bases and J by 6 bases. CDR3 region: CASSFAPGTGPDTQYF. DNA for the CDR3: TGTGCCAGCAGCTTTGCCCCCGGGACAGGGCCGGATACGCAGTATTTT.

The rearrangement uses TRBV30 and TRBJ2-7, with D unclear. The ends were cut back, 3 bases at V and 4 bases at J, with 16 bases in the middle. This CDR3 has 14 amino acids. Germline assignment: CDR1 GTSNPN and CDR2 SVGIG (reference sequence). The DNA for the CDR3 is TGTGCCTGGAGGGTAGGCGGATCCACTTACGAGCAGTACTTC. It specifies CAWRVGGSTYEQYF.

The V and J genes are TRBV28 and TRBJ1-2; TRBD1 agrees at 9 bases. The CDR3 sequence is 16 residues long. Germline V gives CDR1 MDHEN, CDR2 SYDVKM. V trimming: 6 bases; J trimming: 8 bases; junction bases outside the gene matches: 16. The CDR3 spells CASSLDDGTGLGGYTF. The CDR3 region has the DNA TGTGCCAGCAGCCTCGACGATGGGACAGGGCTCGGGGGCTACACCTTC.

The chain has TRBV2 and TRBJ2-7; 7 nucleotides line up with TRBD1. The V gene end was trimmed by 7 bases and the J gene end by 5 bases; junction bases not matched to a gene: 8. The V gene's germline CDR1 is SNHLY and CDR2 FYNNEI. The CDR3 is 13 amino acids. CDR3 DNA sequence: TGTGCCAGCACAGGGGGTTTTGTACACGAGCAGTACTTC. It codes for CASTGGFVHEQYF.

The V gene is TRBV11-2, the J gene TRBJ1-5; D is ambiguous. CDR3 length: 13 amino acids. Looked up from germline, CDR1 is SGHAT and CDR2 is FQNNGV. Trimming removed 0 bases at V and 4 bases at J, with 4 bases between. CDR3 sequence: CASSLELNQPQHF. The CDR3 DNA reads TGTGCCAGCAGCTTAGAGTTGAATCAGCCCCAGCATTTT.

The chain recombines TRBV5-6 with TRBJ2-7; 10 nucleotides agree with TRBD2. Losses at the gene ends were 2 bases for V and 2 bases for J; bases not matched to a gene: 1. The CDR3 loop spans 14 amino acids. The V gene's germline CDR1 is SGHDT and CDR2 YYEEEE. Here the CDR3 reads CASSFGLAAYEQYF. For the CDR3, the DNA is TGTGCCAGCAGCTTCGGACTAGCGGCCTACGAGCAGTACTTC.

This clone was seen once. This chain joins TRBV5-6 and TRBJ2-7; no reliable D call. V was trimmed by 4 bases and J by 5 bases, leaving 10 bases between them. The CDR3 has 12 amino acids. Germline CDR1 and CDR2: SGHDT and YYEEEE. This CDR3 is CASSAVWNEQYF. The CDR3 coding sequence is TGTGCCAGCAGCGCGGTTTGGAACGAGCAGTACTTC. Supplemented by reference TRBV5-6 and TRBJ2-7, the full variable domain reads DAGVTQSPTHLIKTRGQQVTLRCSPKSGHDTVSWYQQALGQGPQFIFQYYEEEERQRGNFPDRFSGHQFPNYSSELNVNALLLGDSALYLCASSAVWNEQYFGPGTRLTVT.

CDR3 in amino acids: CSVVPGDDYGYTF. The CDR3 DNA follows: TGCAGCGTTGTTCCCGGTGATGACTATGGCTACACCTTC. The chain joins TRBV29-1 to TRBJ1-2; no definite D call. Trimming cost V 4 bases and J 3 bases, with 12 bases left between them. CDR1 and CDR2 (germline): SQVTM, ANQGSEA. CDR3 size: 13 residues.